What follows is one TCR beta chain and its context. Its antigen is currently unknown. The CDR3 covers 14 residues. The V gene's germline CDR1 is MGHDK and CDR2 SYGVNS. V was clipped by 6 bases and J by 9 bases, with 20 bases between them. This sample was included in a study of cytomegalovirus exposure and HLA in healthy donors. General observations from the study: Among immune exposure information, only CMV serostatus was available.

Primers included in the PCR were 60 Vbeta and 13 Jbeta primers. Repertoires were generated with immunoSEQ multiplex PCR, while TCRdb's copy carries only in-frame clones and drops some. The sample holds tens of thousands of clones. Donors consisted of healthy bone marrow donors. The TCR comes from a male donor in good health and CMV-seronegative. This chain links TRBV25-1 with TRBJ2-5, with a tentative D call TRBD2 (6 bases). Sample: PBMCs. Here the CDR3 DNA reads TGTGCCAGCAGGGAAAGGGACGCCGGAGGGGCCCAGTACTTC. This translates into CASRERDAGGAQYF. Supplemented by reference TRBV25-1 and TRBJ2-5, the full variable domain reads EADIYQTPRYLVIGTGKKITLECSQTMGHDKMYWYQQDPGMELHLIHYSYGVNSTEKGDLSSESTVSRIRTEHFPLTLESARPSHTSQYLCASRERDAGGAQYFGPGTRLLVL.